A single sample gave rise to the 8 T cell receptor beta chains below, sequenced in a study of shared clonotypes between healthy human individuals (dated by TCRdb to about 2020). To prepare the library, the immunoSEQ multiplex PCR assay was applied. Not all clones reach the TCRdb copy of this immuneACCESS table, which keeps in-frame sequences only. Checked studies attribute under half of the gap to unresolved V genes and leave the rest unexplained. This sample is represented by about 1 million clones; around 74% of them were singletons. The ten largest clones capture less than 1.5% of the sample. Specimen: memory CD4+ T cells sorted from blood. The cell subset or site label corresponds to: CD45RA-negative fraction. The receptors here all came from a man between 18 and 29 years old in good health.

With respect to this clone: Different DNA sequences within this sample yield the same CDR3. The chain couples TRBV18 to TRBJ1-1; a possible D gene is TRBD1 (6 bases). Germline-derived CDR1 and CDR2 are KGHSH and LQKENI. Trimming removed 6 bases from V and 1 base from J, with 9 bases in between. This CDR3 spans 13 amino acids. DNA for the CDR3: TGTGCCAGCTCTCAGGGACAGAACACTGAAGCTTTCTTT. It codes for CASSQGQNTEAFF.

V gene TRBV6-5 combines with J gene TRBJ2-1; D gene uncertain. The CDR3 runs 15 residues. V was clipped by 6 bases and J by 0 bases, with 12 bases between them. Per germline, CDR1 MNHEY and CDR2 SVGAGI. Here the CDR3 DNA reads TGTGCCAGCAGGGCATATCCAGGCTCCTACAATGAGCAGTTCTTC. Its protein is CASRAYPGSYNEQFF.

V is TRBV27 and J is TRBJ1-6, with D unresolved. Deletions cut 2 bases from V and 6 bases from J, with 11 bases between. Germline lookup yields CDR1 MNHEY and CDR2 SMNVEV (reference sequence). CDR3 length equals 15 residues. The DNA of the CDR3 is TGTGCCAGCAGTTTACGGCAAGCATCTAATTCACCCCTCCACTTT. It translates to CASSLRQASNSPLHF.

The count of this clone is one. Other DNA sequences from this sample encode an identical CDR3 as well. This sequence joins TRBV5-1 and TRBJ2-7; D ambiguous. CDR1 and CDR2 from the germline V gene are SGHRS and YFSETQ. Trimming took 0 bases from V and 0 from J, leaving 1 base between them. The CDR3 spans 12 residues. In DNA form, the CDR3 reads TGCGCCAGCAGCTTGGTCTCCTACGAGCAGTACTTC. This encodes CASSLVSYEQYF. Complete variable domain (other parts from reference TRBV5-1 and TRBJ2-7): KAGVTQTPRYLIKTRGQQVTLSCSPISGHRSVSWYQQTPGQGLQFLFEYFSETQRNKGNFPGRFSGRQFSNSRSEMNVSTLELGDSALYLCASSLVSYEQYFGPGTRLTVT.

The V gene is TRBV10-1, the J gene TRBJ1-1; D possibly corresponds to TRBD1 (6 bases). Trimming left V 6 bases short and J 10 bases short, with 18 bases between. The CDR3 runs 13 residues. In germline, CDR1 is WNHNN, CDR2 SYGVQD (reference sequence). In DNA, the CDR3 is TGCGCCAGCAGCCCCGACCTAAACAGGGCAGCTTTCTTT. This codes for CASSPDLNRAAFF.

CDR3 protein: CASSWGTGNRRDTEAFF. The CDR3 DNA follows: TGTGCCAGCAGTTGGGGGACAGGGAACCGGCGGGACACTGAAGCTTTCTTT. The genes are TRBV27 and TRBJ1-1; 9 bases agree with TRBD1. The CDR3 runs to 17 residues. The junction had 12 bases not matched to a gene; V was cut back by 4 bases and J by 3 bases. Germline assignment: CDR1 MNHEY and CDR2 SMNVEV (reference sequence).

J is TRBJ2-3 and V is TRBV30; TRBD1 is a possible D gene (6 bases). The CDR3 sequence is 18 residues long. Germline assignment: CDR1 GTSNPN and CDR2 SVGIG (reference sequence). Between the trimmed V and J ends, which lost 3 bases and 4 bases, there was a span of 26 bases. CDR3 amino acids: CAWRDPTGLRRIPDTQYF. The CDR3 coding sequence is TGTGCCTGGAGGGACCCTACAGGGCTCCGCCGGATCCCAGATACGCAGTATTTT.

The chain recombines TRBV6-1 with TRBJ1-4; a possible D gene is TRBD1 (6 bases). The germline V and J ends were trimmed by 2 bases and 0 bases, with 7 bases remaining between them. CDR1 is MNHNS and CDR2 is SASEGT in the germline V gene. The CDR3 sequence is 15 residues long. In DNA, the CDR3 is TGTGCCAGCAGTGAAAGGACAGCAACTAATGAAAAACTGTTTTTT. It codes for CASSERTATNEKLFF.